This T cell receptor (beta chain) was obtained from a study of shared clonotypes between healthy human individuals. Study-wide background: The composition of the donors was a couple of women and a few men aged 18 to 49. Study findings and constraints: Naive CD4 clonotypes overlapped across a few donors at roughly 4.5%. Generation probability values for non-shared clonotypes were lower than those for clonotypes shared by all four donors.

At deep level, the assay was performed. TCRdb's table, derived via immunoSEQ multiplex PCR, lists solely in-frame clones and lacks some. The profile shows 600,000 to 750,000 clones, about two thirds of them singletons. On this clone: The antigen remains undetermined.

There are 13 residues in the CDR3. V lost 7 bases to trimming and J lost 8 bases, with 17 bases between them. Per germline, CDR1 MDHEN and CDR2 SYDVKM. Source material: memory CD4+ T cells sorted from blood. The subset denotes: CD45RA-negative fraction. The chain uses TRBV28 and TRBJ1-2, with D uncertain. This sequence was found in a young woman in good health. The CDR3 bases are TGTGCCAGCACCCCTTTCCGCGTTTACGGCTACACCTTC. Residues: CASTPFRVYGYTF.